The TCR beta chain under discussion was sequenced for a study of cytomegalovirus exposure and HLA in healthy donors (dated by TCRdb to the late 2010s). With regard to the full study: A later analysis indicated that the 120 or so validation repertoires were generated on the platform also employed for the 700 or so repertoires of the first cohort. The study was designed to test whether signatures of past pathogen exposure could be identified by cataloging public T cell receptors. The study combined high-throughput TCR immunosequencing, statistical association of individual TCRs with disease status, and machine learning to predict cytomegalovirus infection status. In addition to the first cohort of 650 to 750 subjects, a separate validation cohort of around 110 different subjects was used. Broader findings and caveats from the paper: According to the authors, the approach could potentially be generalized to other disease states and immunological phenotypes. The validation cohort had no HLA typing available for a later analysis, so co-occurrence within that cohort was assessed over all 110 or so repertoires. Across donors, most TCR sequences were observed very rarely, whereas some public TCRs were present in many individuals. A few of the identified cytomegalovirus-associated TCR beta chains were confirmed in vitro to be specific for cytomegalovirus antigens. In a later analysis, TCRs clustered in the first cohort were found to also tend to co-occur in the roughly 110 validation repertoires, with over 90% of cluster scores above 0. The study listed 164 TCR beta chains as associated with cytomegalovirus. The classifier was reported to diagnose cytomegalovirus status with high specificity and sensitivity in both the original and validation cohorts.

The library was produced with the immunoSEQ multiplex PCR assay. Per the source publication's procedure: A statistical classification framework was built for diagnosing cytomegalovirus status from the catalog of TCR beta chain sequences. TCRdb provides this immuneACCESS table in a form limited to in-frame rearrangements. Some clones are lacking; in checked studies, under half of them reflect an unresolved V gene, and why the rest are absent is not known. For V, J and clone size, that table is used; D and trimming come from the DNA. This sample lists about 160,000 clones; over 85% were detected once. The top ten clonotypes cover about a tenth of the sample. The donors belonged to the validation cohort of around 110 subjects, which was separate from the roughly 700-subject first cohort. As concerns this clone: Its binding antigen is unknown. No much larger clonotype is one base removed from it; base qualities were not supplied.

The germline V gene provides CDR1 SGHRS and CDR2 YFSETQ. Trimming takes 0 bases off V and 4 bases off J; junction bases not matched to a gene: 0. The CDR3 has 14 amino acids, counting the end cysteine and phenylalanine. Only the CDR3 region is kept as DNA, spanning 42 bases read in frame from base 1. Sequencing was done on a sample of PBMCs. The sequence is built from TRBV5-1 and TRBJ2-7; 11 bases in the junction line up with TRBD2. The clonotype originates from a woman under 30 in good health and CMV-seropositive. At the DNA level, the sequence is TGCGCCAGCAGCTTGGGGACTAGCGGGTACGAGCAGTACTTC. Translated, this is CASSLGTSGYEQYF.